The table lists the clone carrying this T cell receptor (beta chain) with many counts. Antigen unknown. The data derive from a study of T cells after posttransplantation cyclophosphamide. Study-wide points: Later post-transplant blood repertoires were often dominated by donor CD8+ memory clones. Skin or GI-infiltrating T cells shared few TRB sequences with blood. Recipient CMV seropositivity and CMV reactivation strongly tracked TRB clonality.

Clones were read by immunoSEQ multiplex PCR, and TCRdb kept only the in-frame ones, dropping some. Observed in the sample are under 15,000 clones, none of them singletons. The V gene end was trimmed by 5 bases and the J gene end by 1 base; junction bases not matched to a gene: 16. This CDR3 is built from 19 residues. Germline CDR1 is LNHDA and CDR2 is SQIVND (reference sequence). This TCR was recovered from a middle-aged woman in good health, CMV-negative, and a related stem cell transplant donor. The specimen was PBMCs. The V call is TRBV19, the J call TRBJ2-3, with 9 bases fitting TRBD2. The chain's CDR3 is CASSPKTRPSGARTDTQYF. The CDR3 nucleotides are TGTGCCAGTAGTCCTAAAACCCGCCCTAGCGGGGCCCGCACAGATACGCAGTATTTT.